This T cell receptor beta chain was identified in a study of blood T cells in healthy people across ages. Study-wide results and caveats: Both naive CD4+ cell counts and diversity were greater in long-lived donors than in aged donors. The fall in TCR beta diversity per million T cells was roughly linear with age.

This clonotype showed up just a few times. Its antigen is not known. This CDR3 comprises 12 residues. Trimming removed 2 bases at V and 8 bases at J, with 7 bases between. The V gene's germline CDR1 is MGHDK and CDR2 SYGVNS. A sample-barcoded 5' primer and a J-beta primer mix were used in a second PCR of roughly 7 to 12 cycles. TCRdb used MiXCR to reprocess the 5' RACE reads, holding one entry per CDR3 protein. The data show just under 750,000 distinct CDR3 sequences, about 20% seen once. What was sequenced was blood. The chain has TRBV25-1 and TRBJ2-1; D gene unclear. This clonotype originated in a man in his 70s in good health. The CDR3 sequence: CASSERTYEQFF. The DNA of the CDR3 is TGTGCCAGCAGTGAACGTACTTATGAGCAGTTCTTC.